The 5 T cell receptor beta chains below were found in one sample sequenced in a study of cytomegalovirus exposure and HLA in healthy donors (dated by TCRdb to between 2016 and 2019). The library was made by the immunoSEQ multiplex PCR assay. The multiplex PCR relied on a mix of 60 forward primers for TCR Vbeta segments and 13 reverse primers for TCR Jbeta segments. The table was pulled from immuneACCESS by TCRdb, which kept in-frame rearrangements only. Such tables lose some clones; where checked, under half of the loss comes from unresolved V genes, and the rest has no known cause. Present in this sample are 95,000 to 150,000 clones, around 85% of which were seen just once. The top ten clonotypes cover 2.1% of the sample. Sequenced input: PBMCs. The receptors come from a man aged 25 to 40 in good health and CMV-seronegative.

This clone is a singleton in its sample. The chain couples TRBV4-1 to TRBJ1-6; the D gene is possibly TRBD1 (6 bases). This CDR3 spans 16 amino acids. CDR1 and CDR2 from the germline V gene are MGHRA and YSYEKL. Trimming removed 4 bases from V and 7 bases from J, with 17 bases in between. The CDR3 is CASSPLTGRVNSPLHF. The CDR3 DNA reads as TGCGCCAGCAGCCCTTTAACAGGGAGGGTGAATTCACCCCTCCACTTT.

This chain uses TRBV7-9 with TRBJ1-1, with D hard to call. The length of the CDR3 is 12 residues. Germline-derived CDR1 and CDR2 are SEHNR and FQNEAQ (reference sequence). V lost 6 bases and J 4 bases, leaving 9 bases between the germline ends. The CDR3 nucleotides are TGTGCCAGCAGGGATGGAGGCACTGAAGCTTTCTTT. Translating it yields CASRDGGTEAFF.

The rearrangement links TRBV18 to TRBJ2-3, with 9 bases that match TRBD1. V lost 1 base and J lost 2; bases outside the gene matches: 4. Germline V gene sequence: CDR1 KGHSH, CDR2 LQKENI. The CDR3 consists of 16 residues. CDR3 protein: CASSPRGTGYTDTQYF. The CDR3 coding sequence is TGTGCCAGCTCACCACGAGGGACAGGGTACACAGATACGCAGTATTTT.

The chain has TRBV5-6 and TRBJ1-4; 7 bases line up with TRBD1. Germline loops: CDR1 SGHDT, CDR2 YYEEEE. The CDR3 sequence is 16 residues long. The V gene end was trimmed by 5 bases and the J gene end by 3 bases; junction bases not matched to a gene: 10. In DNA form, the CDR3 reads TGTGCCAGCAGGCCGTACAGGGGTGAGGCTAATGAAAAACTGTTTTTT. Its translation is CASRPYRGEANEKLFF.

The chain combines TRBV7-8 with TRBJ1-5; D unclear. The CDR3 is made up of 14 amino acids. The germline V and J ends were trimmed by 0 bases and 1 base, with 4 bases remaining between them. The germline gives CDR1 SGHVS, CDR2 FQNEAQ. The DNA of the CDR3 is TGTGCCAGCAGCTTAGCGGGCAGCAATCAGCCCCAGCATTTT. Translating it yields CASSLAGSNQPQHF.